This T cell receptor (beta chain) was captured by sequencing in a study of tumor-infiltrating lymphocytes in glioblastoma multiforme. Findings and limits, study-wide: TCR plus mutation findings rest on a single glioblastoma patient.

In the case of this clonotype: Its specificity is not known.

The CDR3 is 13 residues long. Germline CDR1 reads DFQATT; CDR2 reads SNEGSKA (reference sequence). V was clipped by 6 bases and J by 2 bases; unmatched bases: 5. Three nested ARM-PCR rounds with V-beta and C-beta primers built TCRB libraries. A C-beta primer primed TCRB cDNA from 0.4 to 0.6 ug RNA. Unique molecular identifiers were not described for the libraries. TCRdb itself ran the multiplex PCR reads through MiXCR, one entry per CDR3 protein. The sample comprises nearly 20,000 distinct CDR3 sequences, around 68% of which are singletons, and approximately 18% rests with the top ten. This chain links TRBV20-1 with TRBJ1-2, with 8 bases that match TRBD1. This clonotype was sampled from a male donor with glioblastoma. Sequenced input: peripheral blood. This CDR3 reads CSASPGGNYGYTF. The CDR3 coding sequence is TGCAGTGCCAGCCCAGGGGGCAACTATGGCTACACCTTC.